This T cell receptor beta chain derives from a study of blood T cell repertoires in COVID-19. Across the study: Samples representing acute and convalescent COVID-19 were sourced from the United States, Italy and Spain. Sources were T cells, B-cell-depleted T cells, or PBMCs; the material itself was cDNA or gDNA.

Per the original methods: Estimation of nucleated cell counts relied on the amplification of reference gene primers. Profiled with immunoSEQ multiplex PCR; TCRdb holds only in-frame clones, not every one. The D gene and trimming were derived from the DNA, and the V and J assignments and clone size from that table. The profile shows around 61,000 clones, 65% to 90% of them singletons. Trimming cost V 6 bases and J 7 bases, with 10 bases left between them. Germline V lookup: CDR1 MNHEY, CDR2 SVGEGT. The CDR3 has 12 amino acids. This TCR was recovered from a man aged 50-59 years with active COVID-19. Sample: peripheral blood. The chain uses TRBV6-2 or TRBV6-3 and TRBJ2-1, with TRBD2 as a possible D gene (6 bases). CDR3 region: CASSILANEQFF. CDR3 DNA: TGTGCCAGCAGCATACTAGCAAATGAGCAGTTCTTC.